This passage covers 9 T cell receptor beta chains from one sample sequenced in a study of T cell responses to AZD1222 COVID-19 vaccine. Assay: immunoSEQ multiplex PCR; the TCRdb copy retains only in-frame clones and omits some. Among about 120,000 clones listed, 80% to 90% were seen once. The material sequenced was peripheral blood, taken on day 0 of AZD1222 vaccination. These receptors were taken from an adult in good health.

V and J are TRBV28 and TRBJ2-2; 8 bases map to TRBD1. V dropped 5 bases and J dropped 2; count of bases not matched to a gene: 4. CDR1 and CDR2 from the germline V gene are MDHEN and SYDVKM. There are 15 residues in the CDR3. CDR3 loop: CASSRTGLNTGELFF. The CDR3 nucleotides read TGTGCCAGCAGTAGGACAGGGCTAAACACCGGGGAGCTGTTTTTT.

V usage is TRBV27 and J usage is TRBJ2-5; 9 bases align to TRBD2. J lost 5 bases, V lost 3 bases, and 10 bases had no gene match. Germline V CDR1 and CDR2: MNHEY, SMNVEV (reference sequence). This CDR3 is 16 amino acids long. The CDR3 nucleotides read TGTGCCAGCAGTTTTTGGGGTAGCGGGAGTTTCGAGACCCAGTACTTC. Its translation: CASSFWGSGSFETQYF.

This clone was seen only a few times. Other DNA sequences in the same sample also yield this CDR3. Here the CDR3 reads CASSLSLAGSYNEQFF. CDR3 coding DNA: TGTGCCAGCAGCTTATCACTAGCGGGCTCCTACAATGAGCAGTTCTTC. The chain links TRBV7-9 to TRBJ2-1; 9 bases match TRBD2. V shed 2 bases and J 0 bases; nucleotides not matched to a gene: 2. There are 16 residues in the CDR3. Germline CDR1 is SEHNR and CDR2 is FQNEAQ (reference sequence).

On this clone itself: One junction end disagrees with the germline gene, perhaps due to a read error. This chain uses TRBV6-2 or TRBV6-3 with TRBJ2-1; maybe TRBD2 (7 bases). The CDR3 loop spans 13 amino acids. The germline CDR1 and CDR2 sequences are MNHEY and SVGEGT. CDR3 residues: CASSFTSVGAVIF. The CDR3 DNA reads TGTGCCAGCAGTTTTACTAGCGTGGGGGCCGTGATCTTC.

The gene calls are TRBV19 and TRBJ1-2, with 7 bases fitting TRBD1. There are 15 residues in the CDR3. Trimming took 5 bases from V and 2 from J; bases not matched to a gene: 8. Germline lookup yields CDR1 LNHDA and CDR2 SQIVND (reference sequence). For the CDR3, the DNA is TGTGCCAGTAGTCCTCAGGGGGGGCGGAACTATGGCTACACCTTC. As protein: CASSPQGGRNYGYTF. Together with reference TRBV19 and TRBJ1-2, the CDR3 gives the full variable domain: DGGITQSPKYLFRKEGQNVTLSCEQNLNHDAMYWYRQDPGQGLRLIYYSQIVNDFQKGDIAEGYSVSREKKESFPLTVTSAQKNPTAFYLCASSPQGGRNYGYTFGSGTRLTVV.

The gene calls are TRBV4-2 and TRBJ1-5; D may be TRBD1 (5 bases). Between the trimmed V and J ends, which lost 1 base and 3 bases, there was a span of 7 bases. Per the germline V gene, CDR1 is LGHNA and CDR2 is YNFKEQ. CDR3 length: 14 amino acids. The CDR3 region is CASSQVGANQPQHF. The DNA for the CDR3 is TGTGCCAGCAGCCAAGTCGGGGCCAATCAGCCCCAGCATTTT.

This clone came up a few times. The chain links TRBV14 to TRBJ2-7; 10 bases are shared with TRBD2. This CDR3 is built from 18 residues. Germline CDR1 is SGHDN and CDR2 is FVKESK. V lost 4 bases, J lost 3 bases, and 15 bases stayed unmatched. CDR3 region: CASSRTGTSESRHYEQYF. The CDR3 nucleotides are TGTGCCAGCAGCCGTACCGGGACTAGCGAGTCGAGGCACTACGAGCAGTACTTC.

The V call is TRBV27, the J call TRBJ2-1, with D tentatively TRBD1 (6 bases). This CDR3 contains 14 residues. Trimming removed 7 bases from V and 0 bases from J, with 10 bases in between. Germline V CDR1 and CDR2: MNHEY, SMNVEV (reference sequence). The CDR3 region has the DNA TGTGCCAGCAAACAGGGACCCTCCTACAATGAGCAGTTCTTC. As protein: CASKQGPSYNEQFF.

This clone was seen only once. The J gene is TRBJ1-5, the V gene TRBV4-1; 10 nucleotides agree with TRBD1. The CDR3 consists of 17 residues. V was pared by 4 bases and J by 2 bases, with 8 bases of the junction left unmatched. Per the germline V gene, CDR1 is MGHRA and CDR2 is YSYEKL. The CDR3 DNA is TGCGCCAGCAGCCTGGGACAGGGGCAAGGTGGCAATCAGCCCCAGCATTTT. Its protein product is CASSLGQGQGGNQPQHF.